A selection of T cell receptor beta chains follows, all from one sample in a study of shared clonotypes between healthy human individuals. Produced via immunoSEQ multiplex PCR; TCRdb's table is partial and in-frame only. The sample lists some 1.5 million clones; about 98% were seen once. Sequenced: naive CD4+ T cells sorted from blood. All receptors come from a man between 25 and 39 years old in good health. The CDR3 runs from the conserved cysteine through the conserved F or W. The D gene is left open where the match is weak. Rows give clone size only sometimes, using once, few, many, or a class for an expanded clone.

CDR3nt,CDR3aa,abundance,d_gene,v_gene,j_gene
TGCAGCGTTGCGGGGGGGACAGGCCGGTTCGGGACCGAGCAGTACTTC,CSVAGGTGRFGTEQYF,NA,NA,TRBV29-1,TRBJ2-7
TGCGCCAGCAGCTCCTCCGGGACAGCAGACGAAAAACTGTTTTTT,CASSSSGTADEKLFF,NA,TRBD1,TRBV5-1,TRBJ1-4
TGTGCCAGCAGCTTTCGGACAGTGCAAGAGACCCAGTACTTC,CASSFRTVQETQYF,NA,NA,TRBV5-6,TRBJ2-5
TGTGCCAGCAGTACGCAACAGGGGGCCGTTTTCTACACCTTC,CASSTQQGAVFYTF,NA,TRBD1,TRBV6-6,TRBJ1-2
TGCGCCAGCAGCCTAGATTGGGGGAACACTGAAGCTTTCTTT,CASSLDWGNTEAFF,NA,NA,TRBV4-3,TRBJ1-1
TGCAGCGCCGGGACAGCCCCAAATCAGCCCCAGCATTTT,CSAGTAPNQPQHF,NA,TRBD1,TRBV29-1,TRBJ1-5
TGCAGTGCTAACAATGAAAAACTGTTTTTT,CSANNEKLFF,NA,NA,TRBV20-1,TRBJ1-4
TGTGCCAGCAGTGTCGGCGGGAGGGGCTATTACGAGCAGTACTTC,CASSVGGRGYYEQYF,NA,TRBD2,TRBV6-1,TRBJ2-7
TGTGCCAGCAGCTTGGTACCGCAACGCCTGGCGGGAGAGACCCAGTACTTC,CASSLVPQRLAGETQYF,NA,NA,TRBV5-6,TRBJ2-5
TGTGCCAGCAGCTTACGAGGTGAAGGGGAGCTGTTTTTT,CASSLRGEGELFF,NA,NA,TRBV7-9,TRBJ2-2
TGCGCCAGCAGCTTTGGACAGGGGATAGGCACTGAAGCTTTCTTT,CASSFGQGIGTEAFF,NA,TRBD1,TRBV5-1,TRBJ1-1
TGCGCCAGCCGAATCTCCCCAGGGGCCGGGAATGGCTACACCTTC,CASRISPGAGNGYTF,NA,NA,TRBV5-1,TRBJ1-2
TGTGCCAGCAGCTTAATCAAGGGTGGAGCTGGGTATGGCTACACCTTC,CASSLIKGGAGYGYTF,NA,NA,TRBV7-8,TRBJ1-2
TGCGCCAGCAGGGCGACAACGAACACTGAAGCTTTCTTT,CASRATTNTEAFF,NA,NA,TRBV4-3,TRBJ1-1
TGTGCCAGCAGCTTTGGTATGGCGGAGACCCAGTACTTC,CASSFGMAETQYF,NA,NA,TRBV7-3,TRBJ2-5
TGTGCCAGCAGCGAGGACAGGGGAGAGGTGACCGAGCAGTACTTC,CASSEDRGEVTEQYF,NA,TRBD1,TRBV2,TRBJ2-7
TGTGCCAGCGCCCCGGTCGGGAGCTCCTACGAGCAGTACTTC,CASAPVGSSYEQYF,NA,NA,TRBV7-2,TRBJ2-7
TGTGCCAGCAGCCACCCTCCGGGACAGGGGAGAGAGACCCAGTACTTC,CASSHPPGQGRETQYF,NA,TRBD1,TRBV7-8,TRBJ2-5
TGCGCCAGCAGCTTGAACGTCGGGGAGCTGTTTTTT,CASSLNVGELFF,NA,NA,TRBV5-1,TRBJ2-2
TGCGCCAGCAGCTTGGGACGGCACATGGGGATGTACGAGCAGTACTTC,CASSLGRHMGMYEQYF,NA,NA,TRBV5-1,TRBJ2-7
TGTGCCAGCTCACAGACAGGGGGCGATGGCTACACCTTC,CASSQTGGDGYTF,NA,TRBD1,TRBV18,TRBJ1-2
TGTGCCATCCCCCCGGGACCCTACGAGCAGTACTTC,CAIPPGPYEQYF,NA,NA,TRBV6-5,TRBJ2-7
TGTGCCAGCAGTTCTCCCGGACGGAACACTGAAGCTTTCTTT,CASSSPGRNTEAFF,NA,NA,TRBV28,TRBJ1-1
TGTGCCAGCAGCTTAGGTCGCGGACTAGCGGGCCTCAATGAGCAGTTCTTC,CASSLGRGLAGLNEQFF,NA,TRBD2,TRBV7-8,TRBJ2-1
TGTGCCAGTAGTATCGGTCCCCCGGACACTGAAGCTTTCTTT,CASSIGPPDTEAFF,NA,NA,TRBV19,TRBJ1-1
NA,CASSVATGGLWQQYF,once,NA,TRBV9,TRBJ2-7
TGTGCCAGCAGTCTGACAGGGGGGACTGGAAACACCATATATTTT,CASSLTGGTGNTIYF,NA,TRBD1,TRBV6-5,TRBJ1-3
TGTGCCAGCAGCTCCTCCGGGGAGACCCAGTACTTC,CASSSSGETQYF,NA,NA,TRBV7-9,TRBJ2-5
TGTGCCAGCAGTTTACTCCGGCCCCCCTACGAGCAGTACTTC,CASSLLRPPYEQYF,once,NA,TRBV27,TRBJ2-7
TGTGCCAGCAGCTTTTCCGGGGCCCCTAATCTGTTCTTC,CASSFSGAPNLFF,NA,NA,TRBV7-9,TRBJ2-1
TGCGCCAGCAGCCAAGACAGGTCGGCAAGACTTGGAACTAATCAGCCCCAGCATTTT,CASSQDRSARLGTNQPQHF,once,NA,TRBV4-1,TRBJ1-5
TGTGCTAGTGGTTTAGGTACACGGGCCACAGATACGCAGTATTTT,CASGLGTRATDTQYF,NA,NA,TRBV12-5,TRBJ2-3
TGTGCCAGCAGTGAATACCCTCAATCCTACGAGCAGTACTTC,CASSEYPQSYEQYF,NA,NA,TRBV2,TRBJ2-7
TGTGCCAGCAGCGAGCAAGGGATGGGGATCTACGAGCAGTACTTC,CASSEQGMGIYEQYF,NA,NA,TRBV7-2,TRBJ2-7
TGTGCCTGGAGTGTAGCGGACGAGGACGAGCAGTACTTC,CAWSVADEDEQYF,NA,NA,TRBV30,TRBJ2-7
TGTGCCAGCAGATCGACTAGCGGCTCCTACGAGCAGTACTTC,CASRSTSGSYEQYF,NA,TRBD2,TRBV5-4,TRBJ2-7
TGTGCCACCAAAATGGGGGTAGCTGGAAACACCATATATTTT,CATKMGVAGNTIYF,once,NA,TRBV2,TRBJ1-3
TGTGCCAGCTCTGCGGCTCTTGCCAGAGACTACGAGCAGTACTTC,CASSAALARDYEQYF,NA,NA,TRBV18,TRBJ2-7
TGTGCCAGCAGCTTTAGTCCGGCGGCAGATACGCAGTATTTT,CASSFSPAADTQYF,NA,NA,TRBV7-9,TRBJ2-3
TGTGCCAGCAGCCATTTAGGGCCGGGGGGACCGTCCACAGATACGCAGTATTTT,CASSHLGPGGPSTDTQYF,NA,TRBD2,TRBV27,TRBJ2-3
TGTGCCAGCTCACCACTTTGGTTCGGGACAGAACTATCTGGGGCCAACGTCCTGACTTTC,CASSPLWFGTELSGANVLTF,NA,TRBD1,TRBV18,TRBJ2-6
TGTGCCAGCAGCCAGGGATTCACAGGGTTGAGGGACACTGAAGCTTTCTTT,CASSQGFTGLRDTEAFF,NA,NA,TRBV7-9,TRBJ1-1
TGTGCCAGCAGCGTTGGTGGCGTAGGCACTGAAGCTTTCTTT,CASSVGGVGTEAFF,NA,NA,TRBV9,TRBJ1-1